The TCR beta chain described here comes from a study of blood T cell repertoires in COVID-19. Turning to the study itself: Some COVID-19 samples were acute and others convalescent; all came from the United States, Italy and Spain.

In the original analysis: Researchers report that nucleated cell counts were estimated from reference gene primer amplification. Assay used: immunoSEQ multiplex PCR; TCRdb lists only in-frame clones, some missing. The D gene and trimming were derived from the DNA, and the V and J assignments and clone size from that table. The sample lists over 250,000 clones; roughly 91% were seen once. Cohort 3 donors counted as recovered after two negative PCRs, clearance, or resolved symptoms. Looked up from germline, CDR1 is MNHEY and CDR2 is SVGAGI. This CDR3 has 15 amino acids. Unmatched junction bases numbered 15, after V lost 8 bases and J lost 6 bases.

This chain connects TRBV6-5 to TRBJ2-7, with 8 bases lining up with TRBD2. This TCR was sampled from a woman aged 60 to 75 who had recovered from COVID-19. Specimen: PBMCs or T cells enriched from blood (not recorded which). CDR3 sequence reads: CASGPRATGGSEQYF. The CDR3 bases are TGTGCCAGCGGGCCCCGGGCCACGGGAGGGAGCGAGCAGTACTTC.